Each of the 15 T cell receptor beta chains below was sequenced from the same sample in a study of metastatic and nonmetastatic thyroid tumors. TCRdb reassembled clones from the PCR reads with MiXCR. The sample has 15,000 or so clones, 3% to 4.5% seen once; the top ten hold roughly 27%. No treatment had been given to any patient before thyroid surgery. The sequenced sample was tumor tissue. Source of these receptors: a female donor with papillary thyroid cancer or a benign thyroid nodule (not recorded which). Some clones in this sample may be carry-over from other donors' samples.

Points on this clone: A much larger clone lies one base from this, so it may be a read error. The chain combines TRBV12-3 or TRBV12-4 with TRBJ1-1, with TRBD1 as a possible D gene (6 bases). This CDR3 is 13 amino acids long. The CDR3: CASSPTGFAESFF. Here the CDR3 DNA reads TGTGCCAGCAGTCCTACAGGGTTCGCTGAATCTTTCTTT.

V and J are TRBV6-9 and TRBJ2-7, with 9 bases that match TRBD1. The germline CDR1 and CDR2 sequences are MNHGY and SVAAGI. This CDR3 has 15 residues. Germline trimming cut 7 bases from V and 2 bases from J; bases unmatched to any gene: 9. DNA for the CDR3: TGTGCCAGCATTAGAAACAGACAGGGGGCCTACGAGCAGTACTTC. It codes for CASIRNRQGAYEQYF.

The chain is built from TRBV6-1 and TRBJ1-6; TRBD1 agrees at 11 bases. Germline V CDR1 and CDR2: MNHNS, SASEGT. V shed 1 base, J shed 7 bases, and the junction held 0 bases outside the gene matches. This CDR3 spans 15 amino acids. The CDR3 nucleotides read TGTGCCAGCAGTGAAGGGACAGGGGGCAATTCACCCCTCCACTTT. This gives the protein CASSEGTGGNSPLHF.

This clone was counted between two and nine times. This chain uses TRBV6-2 or TRBV6-3 with TRBJ1-1; perhaps TRBD1 as D (5 bases). V shed 7 bases and J shed 4 bases, with 10 bases lying between them. Looked up from germline, CDR1 is MNHEY and CDR2 is SVGEGT. The CDR3 is made up of 12 amino acids. The CDR3 spells CASMIGATEAFF. The CDR3 nucleotides are TGTGCCAGCATGATAGGGGCCACTGAAGCTTTCTTT.

The chain couples TRBV6-2 or TRBV6-3 to TRBJ2-1; TRBD1 is a possible D gene (5 bases). V was cut by 7 bases and J by 8 bases, with 15 bases left in between. CDR3 length: 13 amino acids. Germline V gene sequence: CDR1 MNHEY, CDR2 SVGEGT. The CDR3, as DNA: TGTGCCAGCATCCAGGGTCCTGCTTATGAGCAGTTCTTC. It specifies CASIQGPAYEQFF.

This chain connects TRBV10-2 to TRBJ1-5, with TRBD1 matching over 7 bases. The germline V gene encodes CDR1 WSHSY and CDR2 SAAADI. V lost 8 bases to trimming and J lost 3 bases; unmatched junction nucleotides: 4. The CDR3 loop spans 13 amino acids. The CDR3 DNA is TGCGCCAGCGGGGGACAGTACAATCAGCCCCAGCATTTT. Translation: CASGGQYNQPQHF.

This chain links TRBV10-2 with TRBJ2-1, with a tentative D call TRBD1 (5 bases). Germline-derived CDR1 and CDR2 are WSHSY and SAAADI. This CDR3 has 14 residues. V lost 4 bases and J lost 9, with 16 bases in between. CDR3 sequence: CASSAARALVEQFF. The CDR3 region has the DNA TGCGCCAGCAGTGCAGCCAGGGCTCTCGTTGAGCAGTTCTTC.

This clone is medium-sized within its sample. The chain recombines TRBV20-1 with TRBJ2-7; 8 nucleotides match TRBD2. Germline CDR1 DFQATT, CDR2 SNEGSKA (reference sequence). The V segment lost 0 bases and the J segment 4 bases; nucleotides outside the gene matches: 5. The length of the CDR3 is 14 residues. CDR3 loop: CSAREITSGYEQYF. The DNA for the CDR3 is TGCAGTGCTAGAGAGATAACTAGCGGATACGAGCAGTACTTC.

This clone appeared a few times. The chain recombines TRBV7-8 with TRBJ2-1; TRBD1 might be the D (5 bases). Trimming stripped 1 base from V and 10 bases from J, with 8 bases between. This CDR3 region has 12 residues. Germline V gives CDR1 SGHVS, CDR2 FQNEAQ. The CDR3 spells CASSLEGWEQFF. CDR3 bases: TGTGCCAGCAGCTTAGAGGGGTGGGAGCAGTTCTTC.

This clone occurred many times. The CDR3 nucleotides read TGTGCCAGCAGGTACTACGACGGGGAGCTGTTTTTT. Protein product: CASRYYDGELFF. The chain employs TRBV12-3 or TRBV12-4 and TRBJ2-2, with no clear D. This CDR3 contains 12 residues. V was cut by 6 bases and J by 7 bases, with 9 bases left in between.

Only a few counts were recorded for this clone. This chain joins TRBV6-1 and TRBJ1-4; D unclear. The CDR3 sequence is 15 residues long. Germline CDR1 MNHNS, CDR2 SASEGT. Between the trimmed V and J ends, which lost 2 bases and 4 bases, there was a span of 11 bases. The CDR3 region is CASSELGTHNEKLFF. In DNA, the CDR3 is TGTGCCAGCAGTGAACTCGGCACGCATAATGAAAAACTGTTTTTT.

The chain recombines TRBV11-2 with TRBJ2-7; TRBD2 aligns across 12 bases. Looked up from germline, CDR1 is SGHAT and CDR2 is FQNNGV. The CDR3 has 19 amino acids. Losses at the gene ends were 6 bases for V and 1 base for J; bases not matched to a gene: 16. CDR3 DNA: TGTGCCAGCAGTCGACCGGGACTAGCGGGTTCGACAGTATCCTACGAGCAGTACTTC. Translation: CASSRPGLAGSTVSYEQYF.

In the case of this clone: Other DNA sequences in this sample translate to the same CDR3. The chain couples TRBV6-1 to TRBJ2-7; the D gene could be TRBD1 or TRBD2 (5 bases each). The germline CDR1 and CDR2 sequences are MNHNS and SASEGT. CDR3 length equals 16 residues. Trimming cost V 6 bases and J 2 bases, with 20 bases left between them. This CDR3 reads CASSLLPEDTAYEQYF. Here the CDR3 DNA reads TGTGCCAGCAGCCTGCTCCCGGAGGACACTGCCTACGAGCAGTACTTC.

This chain joins TRBV29-1 and TRBJ2-2; D is possibly TRBD1 (7 bases). Trimming stripped 7 bases from V and 5 bases from J, with 17 bases between. Germline CDR1 is SQVTM and CDR2 is ANQGSEA. The CDR3 covers 14 residues. The CDR3 bases are TGCAGCGGAGGAGCAGGGGGGTATACCGGGGAGCTGTTTTTT. The encoded protein is CSGGAGGYTGELFF.

As regards this clone: A single base separates this from a much larger clone, so it may be a read error. The chain recombines TRBV6-9 with TRBJ2-2; D perhaps matches TRBD1 (5 bases). The CDR3 has 16 amino acids. Germline V gene lookup returns CDR1 MNHGY and CDR2 SVAAGI. CDR3 DNA sequence: TGTGCCAGCAGATTCGACAGCCTGGGGAACACCGTGGAGCTGTTTTTT. This gives the protein CASRFDSLGNTVELFF.